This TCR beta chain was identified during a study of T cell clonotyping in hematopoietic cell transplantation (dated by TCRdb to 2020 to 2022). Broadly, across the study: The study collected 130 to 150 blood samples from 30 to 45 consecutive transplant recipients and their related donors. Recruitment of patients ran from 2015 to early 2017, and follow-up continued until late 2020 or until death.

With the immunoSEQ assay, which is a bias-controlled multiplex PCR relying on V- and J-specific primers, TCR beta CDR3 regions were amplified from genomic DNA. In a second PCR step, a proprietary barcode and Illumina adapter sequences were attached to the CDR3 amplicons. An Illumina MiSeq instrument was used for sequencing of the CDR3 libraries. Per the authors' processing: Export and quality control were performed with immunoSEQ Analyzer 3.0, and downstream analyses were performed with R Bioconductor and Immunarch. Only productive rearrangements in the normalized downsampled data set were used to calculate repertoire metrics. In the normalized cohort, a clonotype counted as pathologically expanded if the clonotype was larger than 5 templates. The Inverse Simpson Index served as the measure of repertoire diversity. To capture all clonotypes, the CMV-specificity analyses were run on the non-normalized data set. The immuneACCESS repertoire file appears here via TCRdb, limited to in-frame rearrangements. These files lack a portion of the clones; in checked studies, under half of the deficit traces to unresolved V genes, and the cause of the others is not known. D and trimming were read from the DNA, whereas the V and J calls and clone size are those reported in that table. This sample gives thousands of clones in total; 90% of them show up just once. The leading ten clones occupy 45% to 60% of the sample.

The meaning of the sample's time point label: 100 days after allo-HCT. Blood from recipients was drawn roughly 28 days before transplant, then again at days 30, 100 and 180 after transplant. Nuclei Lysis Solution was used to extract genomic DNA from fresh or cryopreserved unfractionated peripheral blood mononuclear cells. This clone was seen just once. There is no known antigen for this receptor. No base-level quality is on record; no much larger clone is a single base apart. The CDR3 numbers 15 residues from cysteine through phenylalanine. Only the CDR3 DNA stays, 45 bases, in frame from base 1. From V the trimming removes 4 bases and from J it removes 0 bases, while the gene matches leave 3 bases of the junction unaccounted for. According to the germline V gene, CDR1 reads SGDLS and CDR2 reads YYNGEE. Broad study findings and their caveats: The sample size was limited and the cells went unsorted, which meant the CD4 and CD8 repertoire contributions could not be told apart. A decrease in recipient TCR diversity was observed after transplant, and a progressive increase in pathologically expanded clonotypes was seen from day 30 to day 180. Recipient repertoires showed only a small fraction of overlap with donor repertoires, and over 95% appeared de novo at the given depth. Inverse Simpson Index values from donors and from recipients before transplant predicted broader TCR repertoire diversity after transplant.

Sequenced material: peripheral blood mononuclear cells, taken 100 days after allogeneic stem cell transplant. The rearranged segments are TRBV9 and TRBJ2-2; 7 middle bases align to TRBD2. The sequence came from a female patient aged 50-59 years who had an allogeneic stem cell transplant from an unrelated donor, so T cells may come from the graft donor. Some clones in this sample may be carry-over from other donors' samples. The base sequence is TGTGCCAGCAGCTCCCGGGGGGCGAACACCGGGGAGCTGTTTTTT. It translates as CASSSRGANTGELFF. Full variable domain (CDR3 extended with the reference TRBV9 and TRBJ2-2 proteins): DSGVTQTPKHLITATGQRVTLRCSPRSGDLSVYWYQQSLDQGLQFLIQYYNGEERAKGNILERFSAQQFPDLHSELNLSSLELGDSALYFCASSSRGANTGELFFGEGSRLTVL.